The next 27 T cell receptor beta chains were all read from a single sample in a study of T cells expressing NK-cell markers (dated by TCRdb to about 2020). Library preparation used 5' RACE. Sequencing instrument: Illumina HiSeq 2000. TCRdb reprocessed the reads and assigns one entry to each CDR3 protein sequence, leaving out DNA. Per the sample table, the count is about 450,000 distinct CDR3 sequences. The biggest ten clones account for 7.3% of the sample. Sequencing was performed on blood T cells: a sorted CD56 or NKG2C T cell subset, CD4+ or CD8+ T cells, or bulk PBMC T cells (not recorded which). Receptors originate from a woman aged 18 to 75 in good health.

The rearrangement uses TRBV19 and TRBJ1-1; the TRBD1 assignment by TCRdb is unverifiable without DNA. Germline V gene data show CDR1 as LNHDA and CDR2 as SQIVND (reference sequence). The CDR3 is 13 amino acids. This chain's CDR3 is CASSAYQGTEAFF.

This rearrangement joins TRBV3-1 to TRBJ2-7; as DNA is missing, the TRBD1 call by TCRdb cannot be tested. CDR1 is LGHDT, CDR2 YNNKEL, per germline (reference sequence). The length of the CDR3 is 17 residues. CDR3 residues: CASSEEEYGTLSYEQYF.

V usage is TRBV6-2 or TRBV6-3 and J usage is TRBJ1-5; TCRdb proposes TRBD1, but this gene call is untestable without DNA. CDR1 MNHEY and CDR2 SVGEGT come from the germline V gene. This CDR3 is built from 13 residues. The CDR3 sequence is CASVTGSNQPQHF.

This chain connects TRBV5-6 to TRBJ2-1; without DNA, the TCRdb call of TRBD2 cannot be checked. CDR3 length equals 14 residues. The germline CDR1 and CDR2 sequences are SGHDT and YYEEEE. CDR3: CASSFGGSLDEQFF.

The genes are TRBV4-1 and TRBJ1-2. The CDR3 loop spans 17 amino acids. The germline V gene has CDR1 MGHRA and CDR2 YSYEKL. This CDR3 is CASSQSGDPYFNYGYTF.

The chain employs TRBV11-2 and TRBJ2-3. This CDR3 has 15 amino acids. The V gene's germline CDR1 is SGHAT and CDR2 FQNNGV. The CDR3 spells CASSLGMFGTDTQYF.

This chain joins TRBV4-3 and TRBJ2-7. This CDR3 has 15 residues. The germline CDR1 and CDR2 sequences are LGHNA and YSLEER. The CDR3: CASSQVIQSSYEQYF.

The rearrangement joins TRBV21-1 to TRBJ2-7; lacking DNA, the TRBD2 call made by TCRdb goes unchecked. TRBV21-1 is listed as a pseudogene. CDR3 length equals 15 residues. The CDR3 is CASSKGASHSYEQYF.

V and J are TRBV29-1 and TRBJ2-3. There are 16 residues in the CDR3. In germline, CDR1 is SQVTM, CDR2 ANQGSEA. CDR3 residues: CSVEVFSTGGTDTQYF.

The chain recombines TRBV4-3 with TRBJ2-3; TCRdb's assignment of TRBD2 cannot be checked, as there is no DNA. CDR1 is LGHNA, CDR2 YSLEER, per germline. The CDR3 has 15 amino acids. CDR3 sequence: CASSLTGGPKDTQYF.

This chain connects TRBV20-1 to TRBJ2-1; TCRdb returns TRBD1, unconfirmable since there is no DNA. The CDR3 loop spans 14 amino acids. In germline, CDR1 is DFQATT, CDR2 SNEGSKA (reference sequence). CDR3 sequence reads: CSALTGPTNNEQFF.

CDR3: CASSDELAGGPSTDTQYF. The V and J genes are TRBV7-3 and TRBJ2-3; the TCRdb D gene call, TRBD2, has no DNA to confirm it. The CDR3 runs to 18 residues. Germline V gives CDR1 SGHTA, CDR2 FQGTGA. The variable domain in full, completed from reference TRBV7-3 and TRBJ2-3, reads GAGVSQTPSNKVTEKGKYVELRCDPISGHTALYWYRQSLGQGPEFLIYFQGTGAADDSGLPNDRFFAVRPEGSVSTLKIQRTERGDSAVYLCASSDELAGGPSTDTQYFGPGTRLTVL.

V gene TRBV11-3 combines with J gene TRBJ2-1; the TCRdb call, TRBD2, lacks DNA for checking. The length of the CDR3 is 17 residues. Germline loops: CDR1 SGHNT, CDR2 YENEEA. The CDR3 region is CASSPGLAPSSYNEQFF.

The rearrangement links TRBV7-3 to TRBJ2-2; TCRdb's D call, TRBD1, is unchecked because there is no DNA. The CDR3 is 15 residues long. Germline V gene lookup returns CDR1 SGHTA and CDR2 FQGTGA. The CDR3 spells CASSLGQKSAGELFF.

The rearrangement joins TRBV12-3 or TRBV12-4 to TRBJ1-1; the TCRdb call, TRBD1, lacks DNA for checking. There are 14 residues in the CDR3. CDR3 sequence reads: CASRVNRGFTEAFF.

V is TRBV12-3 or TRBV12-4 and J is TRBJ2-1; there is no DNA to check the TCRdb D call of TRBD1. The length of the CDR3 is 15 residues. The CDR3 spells CASSALDRAYNEQFF.

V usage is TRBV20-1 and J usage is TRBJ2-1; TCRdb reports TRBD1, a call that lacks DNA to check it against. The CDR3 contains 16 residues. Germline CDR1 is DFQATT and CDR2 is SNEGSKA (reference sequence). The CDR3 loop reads CSAREPRDRGYNEQFF.

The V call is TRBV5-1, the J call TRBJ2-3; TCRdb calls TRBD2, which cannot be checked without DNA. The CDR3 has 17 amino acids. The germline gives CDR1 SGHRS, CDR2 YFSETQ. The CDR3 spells CASSPAGTRGAGDTQYF. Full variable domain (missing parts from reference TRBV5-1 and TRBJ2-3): KAGVTQTPRYLIKTRGQQVTLSCSPISGHRSVSWYQQTPGQGLQFLFEYFSETQRNKGNFPGRFSGRQFSNSRSEMNVSTLELGDSALYLCASSPAGTRGAGDTQYFGPGTRLTVL.

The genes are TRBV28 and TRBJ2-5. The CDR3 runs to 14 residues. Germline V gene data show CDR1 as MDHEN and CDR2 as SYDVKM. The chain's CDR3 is CASSLYTTLETQYF.

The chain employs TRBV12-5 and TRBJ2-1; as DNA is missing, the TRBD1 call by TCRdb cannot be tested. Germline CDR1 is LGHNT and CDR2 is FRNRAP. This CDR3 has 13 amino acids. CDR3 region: CASGQDNRGKQFF.

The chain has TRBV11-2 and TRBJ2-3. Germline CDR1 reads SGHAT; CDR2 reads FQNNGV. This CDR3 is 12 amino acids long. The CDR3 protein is CASSWRTDTQYF.

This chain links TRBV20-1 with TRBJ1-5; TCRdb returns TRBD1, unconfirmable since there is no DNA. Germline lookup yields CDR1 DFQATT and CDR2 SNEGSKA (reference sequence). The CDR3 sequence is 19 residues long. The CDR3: CSAPAVGTGGSNSNQPQHF.

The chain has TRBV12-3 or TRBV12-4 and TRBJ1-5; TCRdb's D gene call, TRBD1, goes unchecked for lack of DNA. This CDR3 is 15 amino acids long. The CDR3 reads CASSLGTGVNQPQHF.

CDR3 in amino acids: CASRGNQLYEQYF. The genes are TRBV6-2 or TRBV6-3 and TRBJ2-7. CDR3 length: 13 residues. Germline V gene lookup returns CDR1 MNHEY and CDR2 SVGEGT.

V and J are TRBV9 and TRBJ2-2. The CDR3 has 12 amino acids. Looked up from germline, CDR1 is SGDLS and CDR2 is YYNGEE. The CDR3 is CASSVSPGELFF.

The CDR3 protein is CASSVVGGTDTQYF. V gene TRBV9 combines with J gene TRBJ2-3; TCRdb selects TRBD2, and the lack of DNA leaves this call unchecked. The CDR3 is 14 residues long. Germline CDR1 is SGDLS and CDR2 is YYNGEE.

The CDR3 sequence is CASSQGLAQSYEQYF. The chain uses TRBV4-3 and TRBJ2-7; the TCRdb call, TRBD2, lacks DNA for checking. This CDR3 is built from 15 residues. The germline V gene has CDR1 LGHNA and CDR2 YSLEER.